These 4 T cell receptor beta chains came from one sample sequenced in a study of response to subunit inactivated influenza vaccine. TCRdb independently ran MiXCR on the RT-PCR reads; one entry per CDR3 protein. The repertoire holds about 580,000 distinct CDR3 sequences, approximately 14% seen once, with around 10% in the top ten. Sequenced material: PBMCs from blood, taken about 11 days after vaccination. The source is a man aged 45-65 years who received an inactivated influenza vaccine.

This clonotype showed up just a few times. The V and J genes are TRBV20-1 and TRBJ1-6; D is perhaps TRBD1 (6 bases). The V and J ends lost 0 bases and 5 bases respectively, with 29 bases between them. Germline loops: CDR1 DFQATT, CDR2 SNEGSKA (reference sequence). This CDR3 has 21 residues. The CDR3 nucleotides are TGCAGTGCTAGAGATCGCCCCTCGGGCTTCCTCGGACAGCTAAATAATTCACCCCTCCACTTT. The encoded protein is CSARDRPSGFLGQLNNSPLHF.

J is TRBJ2-3 and V is TRBV28, with D maybe TRBD2 (5 bases). The CDR3 covers 16 residues. Trimming cost V 1 base and J 3 bases, with 14 bases left between them. Per germline, CDR1 MDHEN and CDR2 SYDVKM. The CDR3 sequence is CASSLFLSGSTDTQYF. The CDR3 bases are TGTGCCAGCAGTTTATTCCTCTCGGGGAGTACAGATACGCAGTATTTT.

This clonotype was seen more than once but under ten times. This chain uses TRBV3-1 with TRBJ1-2, with D unresolved. This CDR3 is 13 amino acids long. Germline V gene sequence: CDR1 LGHDT, CDR2 YNNKEL (reference sequence). Trimming removed 3 bases from V and 3 bases from J, with 8 bases in between. CDR3 amino acids: CASSHGQDYGYTF. Written as DNA, the CDR3 is TGTGCCAGCAGCCACGGCCAGGACTATGGCTACACCTTC.

The chain links TRBV20-1 to TRBJ1-1, with D tentatively TRBD1 (5 bases). The V and J ends lost 2 bases and 5 bases respectively, with 15 bases between them. The CDR3 covers 14 residues. Germline CDR1 is DFQATT and CDR2 is SNEGSKA (reference sequence). The CDR3 DNA sequence: TGCAGTGCTAGAACAAGACAGAGGAGGACTGAAGCTTTCTTT. It is translated as CSARTRQRRTEAFF.